The clone carrying this T cell receptor beta chain has at least ten counts. Its antigen is as yet unknown. Regarding time point: patch test 3, about 24 weeks after DPC sensitization. Indicated treatment: therapeutic diphenylcyclopropenone sensitization with weekly scalp DPC. Total RNA was isolated from whole blood that had not been fractionated. As processed by the authors: Per sample, the median was around 100,000 TCRs, with values from 23,224 to 690,600. TCRdb passed the RACE reads through MiXCR, listing each CDR3 protein once. The authors' filters were not applied to this entry. The table includes around 40,000 distinct CDR3 sequences, roughly 13% detected once. The sample comes from a study of human T cells and chemical hapten exposure. Overall study context: Small differences in pooled library volume mainly drove the variation in TCR yields per sample. Broader study findings: The formation of large CDR3 similarity clusters by expanded TCRs significantly exceeded that of controls. Alopecia in the donors means their immune response may deviate from healthy people's.

The CDR3 loop spans 14 amino acids. Germline V lookup: CDR1 SGHTA, CDR2 FQGTGA. With 6 bases removed from V and 4 bases from J, the gap between germline ends came to 15 bases. The J gene is TRBJ1-1, the V gene TRBV7-3, with D hard to call. The receptor comes from a woman in her thirties or forties with alopecia areata. Some clones in this sample may be carry-over from other donors' samples. The sequencing used whole blood, collected in connection with sensitization to the hapten diphenylcyclopropenone (DPC). The CDR3 coding sequence is TGTGCCAGCAGTCAAAGTGGGTATTCCACTGAAGCTTTCTTT. The encoded protein is CASSQSGYSTEAFF. The entire variable domain, with the rest obtained from reference TRBV7-3 and TRBJ1-1, is as follows: GAGVSQTPSNKVTEKGKYVELRCDPISGHTALYWYRQSLGQGPEFLIYFQGTGAADDSGLPNDRFFAVRPEGSVSTLKIQRTERGDSAVYLCASSQSGYSTEAFFGQGTRLTVV.